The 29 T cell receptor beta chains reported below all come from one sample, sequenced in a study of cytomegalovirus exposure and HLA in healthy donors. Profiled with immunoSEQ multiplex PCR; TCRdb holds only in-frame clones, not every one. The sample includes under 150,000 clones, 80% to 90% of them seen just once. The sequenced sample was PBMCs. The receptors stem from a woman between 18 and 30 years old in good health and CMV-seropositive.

The CDR3 DNA follows: TGTGCCAGCGGCAGGGGGCGCGGGTTCACCGGGGAGCTGTTTTTT. It specifies CASGRGRGFTGELFF. The genes are TRBV2 and TRBJ2-2; 8 bases map to TRBD1. Unmatched junction bases numbered 9, after V lost 8 bases and J lost 4 bases. Germline loops: CDR1 SNHLY, CDR2 FYNNEI. The CDR3 contains 15 residues.

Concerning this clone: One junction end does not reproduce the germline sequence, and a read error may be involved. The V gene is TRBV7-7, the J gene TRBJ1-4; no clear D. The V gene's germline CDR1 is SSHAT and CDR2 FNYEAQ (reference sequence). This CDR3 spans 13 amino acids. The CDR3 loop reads CASSPGSNEKLFF. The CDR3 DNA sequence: TGTGCTAGCAGCCCGGGATCTAATGAAAAACTGTTTTTT.

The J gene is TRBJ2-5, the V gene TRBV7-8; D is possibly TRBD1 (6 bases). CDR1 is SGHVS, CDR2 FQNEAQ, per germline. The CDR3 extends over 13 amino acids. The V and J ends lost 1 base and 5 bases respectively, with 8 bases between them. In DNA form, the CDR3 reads TGTGCCAGCAGCTTAGGGGGGCCTGAGACCCAGTACTTC. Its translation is CASSLGGPETQYF. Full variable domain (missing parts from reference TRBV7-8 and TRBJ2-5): GAGVSQSPRYKVAKRGQDVALRCDPISGHVSLFWYQQALGQGPEFLTYFQNEAQLDKSGLPSDRFFAERPEGSVSTLKIQRTQQEDSAVYLCASSLGGPETQYFGPGTRLLVL.

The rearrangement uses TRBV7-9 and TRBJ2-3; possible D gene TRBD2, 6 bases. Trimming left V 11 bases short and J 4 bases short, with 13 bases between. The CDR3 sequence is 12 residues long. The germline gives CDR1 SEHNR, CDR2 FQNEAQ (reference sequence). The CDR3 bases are TGTGCCGGCGGCGGGGCCGCAGATACGCAGTATTTT. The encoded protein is CAGGGAADTQYF.

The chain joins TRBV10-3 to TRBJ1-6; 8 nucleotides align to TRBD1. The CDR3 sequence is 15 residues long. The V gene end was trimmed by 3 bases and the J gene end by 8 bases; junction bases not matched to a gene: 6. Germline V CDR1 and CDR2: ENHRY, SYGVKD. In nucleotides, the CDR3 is TGTGCCATCAGTGAAAACAGGGGGGGGGATTCACCCCTCCACTTT. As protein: CAISENRGGDSPLHF.

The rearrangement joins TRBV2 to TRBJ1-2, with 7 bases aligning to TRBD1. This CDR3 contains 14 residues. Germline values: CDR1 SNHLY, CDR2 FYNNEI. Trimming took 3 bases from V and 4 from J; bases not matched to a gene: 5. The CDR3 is CASSEGTVGYGYTF. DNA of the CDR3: TGTGCCAGCAGTGAGGGGACAGTCGGCTATGGCTACACCTTC.

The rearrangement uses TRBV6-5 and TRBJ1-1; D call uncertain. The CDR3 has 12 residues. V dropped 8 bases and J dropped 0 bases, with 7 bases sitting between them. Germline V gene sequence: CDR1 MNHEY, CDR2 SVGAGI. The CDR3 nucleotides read TGTGCCAGCGAGGGTATGAACACTGAAGCTTTCTTT. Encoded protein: CASEGMNTEAFF.

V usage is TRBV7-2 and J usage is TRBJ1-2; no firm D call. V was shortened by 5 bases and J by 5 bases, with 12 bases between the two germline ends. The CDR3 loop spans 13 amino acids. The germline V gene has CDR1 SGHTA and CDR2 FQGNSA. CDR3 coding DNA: TGTGCCAGCAGCGTAGGCGGGTCTTATGGCTACACCTTC. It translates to CASSVGGSYGYTF.

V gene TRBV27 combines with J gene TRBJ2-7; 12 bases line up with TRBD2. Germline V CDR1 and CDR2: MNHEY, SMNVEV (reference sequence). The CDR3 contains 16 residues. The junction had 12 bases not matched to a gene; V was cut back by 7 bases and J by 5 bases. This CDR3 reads CASNLLAGGPFHEQYF. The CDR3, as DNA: TGTGCCAGCAACCTGCTAGCGGGAGGGCCGTTCCACGAGCAGTACTTC.

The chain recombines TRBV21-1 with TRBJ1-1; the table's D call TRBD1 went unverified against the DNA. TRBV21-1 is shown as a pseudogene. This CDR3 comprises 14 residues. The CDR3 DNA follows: TGTGCCAGCAGCAGGACAGGCCTCAACACTGAAGCTTTCTTT. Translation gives CASSRTGLNTEAFF.

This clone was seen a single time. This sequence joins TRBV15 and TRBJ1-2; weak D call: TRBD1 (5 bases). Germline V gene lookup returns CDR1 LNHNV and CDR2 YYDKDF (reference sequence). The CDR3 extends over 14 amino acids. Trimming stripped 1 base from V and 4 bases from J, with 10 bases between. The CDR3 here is CATSRVERGYGYTF. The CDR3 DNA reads TGTGCCACCAGCAGAGTGGAAAGGGGCTATGGCTACACCTTC.

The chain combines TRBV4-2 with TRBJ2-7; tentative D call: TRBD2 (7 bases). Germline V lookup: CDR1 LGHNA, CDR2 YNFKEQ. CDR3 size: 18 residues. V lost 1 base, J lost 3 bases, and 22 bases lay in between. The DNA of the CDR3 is TGTGCCAGCAGCCAAGTAACAAGGGGGGGGCGCAATGACTACGAGCAGTACTTC. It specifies CASSQVTRGGRNDYEQYF.

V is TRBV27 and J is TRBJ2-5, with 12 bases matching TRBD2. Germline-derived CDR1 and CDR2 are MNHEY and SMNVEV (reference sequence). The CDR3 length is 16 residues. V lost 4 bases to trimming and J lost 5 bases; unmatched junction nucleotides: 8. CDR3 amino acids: CASSSPGLAGGETQYF. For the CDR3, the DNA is TGTGCCAGCAGTTCACCGGGACTAGCGGGCGGCGAGACCCAGTACTTC.

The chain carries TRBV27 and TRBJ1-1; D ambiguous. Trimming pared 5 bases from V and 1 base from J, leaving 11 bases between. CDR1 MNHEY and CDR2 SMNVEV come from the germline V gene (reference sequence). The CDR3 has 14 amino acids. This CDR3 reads CASSRLGPNTEAFF. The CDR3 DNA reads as TGTGCCAGCAGTCGCCTCGGTCCGAACACTGAAGCTTTCTTT.

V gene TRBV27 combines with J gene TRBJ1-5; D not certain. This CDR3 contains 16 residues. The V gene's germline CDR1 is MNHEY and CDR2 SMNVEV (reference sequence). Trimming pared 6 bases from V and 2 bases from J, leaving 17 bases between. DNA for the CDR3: TGTGCCAGCAGCCCTACTACGGCTGGTCGCAATCAGCCCCAGCATTTT. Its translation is CASSPTTAGRNQPQHF.

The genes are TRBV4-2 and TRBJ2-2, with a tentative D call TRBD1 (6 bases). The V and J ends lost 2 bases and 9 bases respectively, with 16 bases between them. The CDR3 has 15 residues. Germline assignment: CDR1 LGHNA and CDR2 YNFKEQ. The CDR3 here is CASSQQGHETRELFF. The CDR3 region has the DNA TGTGCCAGCAGCCAACAGGGACATGAAACTAGGGAGCTGTTTTTT.

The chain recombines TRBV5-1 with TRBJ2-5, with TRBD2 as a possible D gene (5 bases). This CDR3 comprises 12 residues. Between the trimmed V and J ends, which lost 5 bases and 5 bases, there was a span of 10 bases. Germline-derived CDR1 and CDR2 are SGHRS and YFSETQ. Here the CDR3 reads CASSPRGETQYF. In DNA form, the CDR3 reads TGCGCCAGCAGTCCTAGAGGGGAGACCCAGTACTTC.

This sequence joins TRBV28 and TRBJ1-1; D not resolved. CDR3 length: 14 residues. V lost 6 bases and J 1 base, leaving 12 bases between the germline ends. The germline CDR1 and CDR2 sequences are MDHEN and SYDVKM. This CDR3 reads CASSRPLRNTEAFF. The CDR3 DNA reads TGTGCCAGCAGCCGCCCCCTCAGGAACACTGAAGCTTTCTTT.

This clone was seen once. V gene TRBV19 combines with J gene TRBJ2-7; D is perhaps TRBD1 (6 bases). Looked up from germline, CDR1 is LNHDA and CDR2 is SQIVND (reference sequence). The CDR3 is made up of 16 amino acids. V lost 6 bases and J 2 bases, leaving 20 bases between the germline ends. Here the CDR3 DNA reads TGTGCCAGTAGCCCTCTCGAGGGACATTACCCCTACGAGCAGTACTTC. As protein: CASSPLEGHYPYEQYF.

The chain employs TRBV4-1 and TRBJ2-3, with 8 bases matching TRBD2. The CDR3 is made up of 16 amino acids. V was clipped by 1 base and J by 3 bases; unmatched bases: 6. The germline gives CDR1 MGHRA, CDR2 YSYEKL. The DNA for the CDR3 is TGCGCCAGCAGCCAAGCTCCCAGCGGGGGAACAGATACGCAGTATTTT. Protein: CASSQAPSGGTDTQYF.

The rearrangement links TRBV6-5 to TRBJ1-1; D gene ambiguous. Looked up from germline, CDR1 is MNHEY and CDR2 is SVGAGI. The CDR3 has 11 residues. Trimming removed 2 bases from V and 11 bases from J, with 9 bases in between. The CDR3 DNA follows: TGTGCCAGCAGTTACCGGGGAGGGGCTTTCTTT. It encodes CASSYRGGAFF.

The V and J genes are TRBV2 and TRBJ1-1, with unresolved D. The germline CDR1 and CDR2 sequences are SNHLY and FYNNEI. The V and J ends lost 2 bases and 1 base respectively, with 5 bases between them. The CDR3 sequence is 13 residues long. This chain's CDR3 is CASSEMRNTEAFF. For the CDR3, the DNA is TGTGCCAGCAGTGAAATGCGGAACACTGAAGCTTTCTTT.

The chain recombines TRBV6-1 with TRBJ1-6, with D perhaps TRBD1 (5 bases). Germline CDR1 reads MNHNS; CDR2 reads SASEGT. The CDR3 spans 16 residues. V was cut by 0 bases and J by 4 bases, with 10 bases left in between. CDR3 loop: CASSEAKQVYNSPLHF. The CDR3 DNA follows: TGTGCCAGCAGTGAAGCCAAACAGGTTTATAATTCACCCCTCCACTTT.

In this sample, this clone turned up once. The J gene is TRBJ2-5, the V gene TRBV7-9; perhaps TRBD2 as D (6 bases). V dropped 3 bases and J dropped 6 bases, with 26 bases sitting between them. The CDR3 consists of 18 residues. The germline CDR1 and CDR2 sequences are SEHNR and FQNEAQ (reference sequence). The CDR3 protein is CASSFVVTAGGTLKTQYF. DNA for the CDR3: TGTGCCAGCAGCTTCGTGGTAACGGCGGGCGGGACCCTAAAGACCCAGTACTTC. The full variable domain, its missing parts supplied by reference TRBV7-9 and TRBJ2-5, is DTGVSQNPRHKITKRGQNVTFRCDPISEHNRLYWYRQTLGQGPEFLTYFQNEAQLEKSRLLSDRFSAERPKGSFSTLEIQRTEQGDSAMYLCASSFVVTAGGTLKTQYFGPGTRLLVL.

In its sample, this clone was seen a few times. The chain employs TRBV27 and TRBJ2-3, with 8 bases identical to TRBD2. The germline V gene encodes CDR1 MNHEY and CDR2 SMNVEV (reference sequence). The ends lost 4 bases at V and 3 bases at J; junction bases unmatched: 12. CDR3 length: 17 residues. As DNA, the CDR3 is TGTGCCAGCAGTTCGGGCGGGGGGCCTAGCACAACAGATACGCAGTATTTT. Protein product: CASSSGGGPSTTDTQYF.

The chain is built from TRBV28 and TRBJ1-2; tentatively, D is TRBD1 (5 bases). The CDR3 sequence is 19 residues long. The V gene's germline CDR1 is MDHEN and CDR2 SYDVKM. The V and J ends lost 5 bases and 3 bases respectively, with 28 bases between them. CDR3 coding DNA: TGTGCCAGCAGTCCCCGGGAGGGGATGCGGGCTCATGGGTACTATGGCTACACCTTC. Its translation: CASSPREGMRAHGYYGYTF.

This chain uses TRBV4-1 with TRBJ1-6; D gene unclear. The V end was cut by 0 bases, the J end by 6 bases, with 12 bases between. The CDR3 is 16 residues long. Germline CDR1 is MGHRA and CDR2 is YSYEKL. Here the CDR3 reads CASSQDSGRLNSPLHF. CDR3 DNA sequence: TGCGCCAGCAGCCAAGATAGCGGCAGACTTAATTCACCCCTCCACTTT.

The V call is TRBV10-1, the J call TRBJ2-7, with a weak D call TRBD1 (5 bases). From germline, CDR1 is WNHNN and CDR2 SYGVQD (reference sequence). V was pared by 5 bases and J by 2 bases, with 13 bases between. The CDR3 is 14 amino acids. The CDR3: CASSRGCTPYEQYF. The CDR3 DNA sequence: TGCGCCAGCAGTAGGGGTTGTACACCCTACGAGCAGTACTTC.

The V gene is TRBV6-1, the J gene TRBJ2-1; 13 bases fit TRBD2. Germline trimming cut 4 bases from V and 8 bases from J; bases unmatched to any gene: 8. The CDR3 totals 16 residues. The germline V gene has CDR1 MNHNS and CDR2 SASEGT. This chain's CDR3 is CASSGRLAGGVDEQFF. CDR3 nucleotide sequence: TGTGCCAGCAGTGGAAGACTAGCGGGAGGCGTTGATGAGCAGTTCTTC.